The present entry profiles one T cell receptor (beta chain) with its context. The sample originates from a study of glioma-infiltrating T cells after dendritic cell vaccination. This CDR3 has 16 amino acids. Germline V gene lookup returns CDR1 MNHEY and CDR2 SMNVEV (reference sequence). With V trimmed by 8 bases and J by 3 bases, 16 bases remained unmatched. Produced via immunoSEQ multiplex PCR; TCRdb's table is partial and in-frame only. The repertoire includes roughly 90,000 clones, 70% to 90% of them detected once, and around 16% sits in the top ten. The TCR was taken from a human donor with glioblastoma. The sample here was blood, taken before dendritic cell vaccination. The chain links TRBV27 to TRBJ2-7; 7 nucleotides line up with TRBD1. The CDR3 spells CASGRYTTGQNYEQYF. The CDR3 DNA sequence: TGTGCCAGCGGTAGGTACACCACGGGACAGAACTACGAGCAGTACTTC.